This entry lists 5 T cell receptor beta chains sequenced from one sample in a study of blood T cell repertoires in COVID-19. Profiling relied on immunoSEQ multiplex PCR, and the TCRdb table lists in-frame clones only, not all of them. There are 130,000 or so clones in the sample; 84% occur only once, and 8.5% to 9% lies in the top ten. The sample was peripheral blood. The receptor source for this set is a man between 25 and 39 years old with COVID-19, enrolled during active disease.

The chain is built from TRBV4-2 and TRBJ2-7, with a possible D match to TRBD1 (5 bases). The CDR3 has 16 residues. The germline V gene encodes CDR1 LGHNA and CDR2 YNFKEQ. V lost 3 bases and J lost 0, with 15 bases in between. In DNA form, the CDR3 reads TGTGCCAGCAGCCATGACCTAAGACAGAACTCCTACGAGCAGTACTTC. It encodes CASSHDLRQNSYEQYF.

J is TRBJ2-2 and V is TRBV19; 12 nucleotides align to TRBD2. CDR1 is LNHDA, CDR2 SQIVND, per germline (reference sequence). The CDR3 covers 18 residues. The trim removed 7 bases at V and 1 base at J, leaving 10 bases unmatched. CDR3 region: CASIRLAGVGVNTGELFF. CDR3 in DNA: TGTGCCAGTATTAGACTAGCGGGAGTGGGGGTGAACACCGGGGAGCTGTTTTTT.

The J gene is TRBJ1-5, the V gene TRBV1. TRBV1 is termed a pseudogene. There are 14 residues in the CDR3. Here the CDR3 DNA reads TGCACCAGCGGCCTCTCTTATAGCAATCAGCCCCAGCATTTT. This codes for CTSGLSYSNQPQHF.

The chain carries TRBV19 and TRBJ2-1; D gene uncertain. Germline CDR1 LNHDA, CDR2 SQIVND (reference sequence). V was pared by 8 bases and J by 1 base, with 15 bases between. The CDR3 is made up of 15 amino acids. The CDR3 spells CASGRAPASYNEQFF. The CDR3 DNA reads as TGTGCCAGTGGGCGAGCCCCCGCGTCCTACAATGAGCAGTTCTTC.

V usage is TRBV19 and J usage is TRBJ2-3; TRBD1 matches 7 bases. The CDR3 runs to 15 residues. From germline, CDR1 is LNHDA and CDR2 SQIVND (reference sequence). V lost 6 bases and J lost 1; bases outside the gene matches: 7. The CDR3 region has the DNA TGTGCCAGTAGCGAATCCGGGACAGGCACAGATACGCAGTATTTT. Translation: CASSESGTGTDTQYF.